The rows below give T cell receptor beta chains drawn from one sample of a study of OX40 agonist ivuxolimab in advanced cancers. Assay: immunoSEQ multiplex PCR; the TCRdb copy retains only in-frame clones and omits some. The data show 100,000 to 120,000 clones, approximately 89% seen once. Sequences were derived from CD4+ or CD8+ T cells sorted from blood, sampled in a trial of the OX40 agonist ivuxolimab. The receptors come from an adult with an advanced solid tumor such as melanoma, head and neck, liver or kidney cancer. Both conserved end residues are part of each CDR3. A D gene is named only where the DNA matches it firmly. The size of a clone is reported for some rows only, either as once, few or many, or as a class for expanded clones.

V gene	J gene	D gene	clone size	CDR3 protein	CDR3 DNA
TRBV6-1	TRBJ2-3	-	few	CASSLTAEPPDTQYF	TGTGCCAGCAGCCTCACGGCGGAGCCGCCAGATACGCAGTATTTT
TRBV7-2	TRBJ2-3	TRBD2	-	CASSSSGSSADTQYF	TGTGCCAGCAGCTCTAGCGGGAGTAGCGCAGATACGCAGTATTTT
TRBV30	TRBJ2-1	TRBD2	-	CAWRGTIQNNEQFF	TGTGCCTGGAGGGGGACTATCCAAAACAATGAGCAGTTCTTC
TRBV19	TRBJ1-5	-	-	CASSADPGTGSPQHF	TGTGCCAGTAGTGCAGATCCCGGGACCGGCTCGCCCCAGCATTTT
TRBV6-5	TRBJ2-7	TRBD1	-	CASSYSIWDSPYEQYF	TGTGCCAGCAGTTACTCAATTTGGGACAGTCCCTACGAGCAGTACTTC
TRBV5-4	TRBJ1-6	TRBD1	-	CASSWDRGSYNSPLHF	TGTGCCAGCAGCTGGGACAGGGGATCCTATAATTCACCCCTCCACTTT
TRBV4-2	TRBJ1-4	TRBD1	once	CASSPPGQSNEKLFF	TGTGCCAGCAGCCCACCGGGACAGAGTAATGAAAAACTGTTTTTT
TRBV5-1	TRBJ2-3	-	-	CASSLGRGTQYF	TGCGCCAGCAGCTTGGGACGCGGAACGCAGTATTTT
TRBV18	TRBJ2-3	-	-	CASSQGQSAPDTQYF	TGTGCCAGCTCACAAGGACAGAGTGCCCCAGATACGCAGTATTTT
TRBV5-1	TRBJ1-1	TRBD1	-	CASSLTGLMSTEAFF	TGTGCCAGCAGCTTGACAGGGCTTATGAGCACTGAAGCTTTCTTT
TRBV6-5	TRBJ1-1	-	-	CASRPTPGVPEAFF	TGTGCCAGCAGGCCGACCCCGGGGGTCCCTGAAGCTTTCTTT
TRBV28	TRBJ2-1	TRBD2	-	CASSRLAAGSGEQFF	TGTGCCAGCAGTCGACTAGCGGCAGGTTCGGGTGAGCAGTTCTTC
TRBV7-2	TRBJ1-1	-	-	CASSPGGQLNTEAFF	TGTGCCAGCAGCCCTGGGGGGCAGTTGAACACTGAAGCTTTCTTT
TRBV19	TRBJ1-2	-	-	CASSIAASLNYGYTF	TGTGCCAGTAGTATAGCGGCTAGTCTTAACTATGGCTACACCTTC
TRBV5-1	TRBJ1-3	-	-	CASSLEGPPFSGNTIYF	TGCGCCAGCAGCTTGGAGGGACCCCCATTCTCTGGAAACACCATATATTTT
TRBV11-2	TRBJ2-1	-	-	CASSSGRNYNEQFF	TGTGCCAGCAGCTCGGGACGGAACTACAATGAGCAGTTCTTC
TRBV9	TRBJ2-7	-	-	CASSVASWSYEQYF	TGTGCCAGCAGCGTAGCTTCTTGGAGCTACGAGCAGTACTTC
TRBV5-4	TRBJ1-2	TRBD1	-	CASSPQTGRNGYTF	TGTGCCAGCAGCCCTCAGACAGGGCGGAATGGCTACACCTTC
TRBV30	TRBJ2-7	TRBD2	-	CAWRGTRLAGKYEQYF	TGTGCCTGGAGGGGAACTCGACTAGCGGGGAAATACGAGCAGTACTTC
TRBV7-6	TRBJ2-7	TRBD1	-	CASSLAVGTDSYEQYF	TGTGCCAGCAGCTTAGCGGTAGGGACAGACTCCTACGAGCAGTACTTC
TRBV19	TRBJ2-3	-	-	CASSTQGRADTQYF	TGTGCCAGTAGTACTCAGGGTCGCGCAGATACGCAGTATTTT
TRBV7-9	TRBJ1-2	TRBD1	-	CASSPRSMTGDYGYTF	TGTGCCAGCAGCCCCCGATCCATGACAGGGGACTATGGCTACACCTTC
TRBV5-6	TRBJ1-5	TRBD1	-	CASSLRDRGGNQPQHF	TGTGCCAGCAGCCTAAGGGACAGGGGAGGCAATCAGCCCCAGCATTTT
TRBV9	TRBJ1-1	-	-	CASSLGSLNTEAFF	TGTGCCAGCAGCCTAGGCAGCTTGAACACTGAAGCTTTCTTT
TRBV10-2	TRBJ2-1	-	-	CASGAGGFSSYNEQFF	TGCGCCAGCGGGGCAGGAGGTTTTAGCTCCTACAATGAGCAGTTCTTC
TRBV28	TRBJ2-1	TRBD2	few	CASSLASGSYSYNEQFF	TGTGCCAGCAGTTTGGCTAGCGGGAGTTACTCCTACAATGAGCAGTTCTTC
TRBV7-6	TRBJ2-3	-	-	CASSPLRDVRDTQYF	TGTGCCAGCAGCCCCCTCCGGGACGTCCGAGATACGCAGTATTTT
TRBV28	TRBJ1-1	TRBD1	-	CASRSAGTENTEAFF	TGTGCCAGCAGGTCGGCCGGGACAGAGAACACTGAAGCTTTCTTT
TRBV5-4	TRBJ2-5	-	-	CASSLGGVEETQYF	TGTGCCAGCAGCTTGGGAGGGGTTGAAGAGACCCAGTACTTC
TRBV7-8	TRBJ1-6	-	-	CASSWTDDSPLHF	TGTGCCAGCAGCTGGACAGATGATTCACCCCTCCACTTT
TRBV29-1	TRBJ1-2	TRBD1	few	CSVLGGQAINGYTF	TGCAGCGTTTTAGGAGGACAGGCAATTAATGGCTACACCTTC
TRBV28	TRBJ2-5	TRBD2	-	CASSSPGLAARETQYF	TGTGCCAGCAGTTCACCGGGACTAGCGGCTCGTGAGACCCAGTACTTC
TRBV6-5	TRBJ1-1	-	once	CASSYSSGRAFF	TGTGCCAGCAGTTACTCATCGGGGAGAGCTTTCTTT
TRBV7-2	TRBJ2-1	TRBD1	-	CASSLYGTGAREQFF	TGTGCCAGCAGCTTATACGGGACAGGGGCCCGGGAGCAGTTCTTC
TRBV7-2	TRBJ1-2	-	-	CASSLGGHYGYTF	TGTGCCAGCAGCTTGGGAGGGCACTATGGCTACACCTTC